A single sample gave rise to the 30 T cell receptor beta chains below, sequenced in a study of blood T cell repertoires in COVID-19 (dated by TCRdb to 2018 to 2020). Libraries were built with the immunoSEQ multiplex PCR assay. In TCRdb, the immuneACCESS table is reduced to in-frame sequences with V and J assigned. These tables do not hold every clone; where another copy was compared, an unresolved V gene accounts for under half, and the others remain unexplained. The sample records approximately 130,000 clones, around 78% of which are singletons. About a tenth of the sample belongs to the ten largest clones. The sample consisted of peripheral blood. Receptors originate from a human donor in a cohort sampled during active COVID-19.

CDR3 sequence reads: CASSHGDRGDSPLHF. The DNA for the CDR3 is TGTGCCAGCAGTCATGGGGACAGGGGAGATTCACCCCTCCACTTT. The chain has TRBV6-6 and TRBJ1-6; TRBD1 matches 10 bases. Germline V CDR1 and CDR2: MNHNY, SVGAGI (reference sequence). This CDR3 has 15 residues. The junction had 6 bases not matched to a gene; V was cut back by 5 bases and J by 8 bases.

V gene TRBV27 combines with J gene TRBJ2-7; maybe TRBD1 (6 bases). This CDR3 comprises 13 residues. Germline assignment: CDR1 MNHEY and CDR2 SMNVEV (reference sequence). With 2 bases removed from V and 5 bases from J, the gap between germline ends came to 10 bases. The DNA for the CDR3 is TGTGCCAGCAGTTTAGCCAGGGGCCACGAGCAGTACTTC. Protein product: CASSLARGHEQYF.

The DNA for the CDR3 is TGTGCCAGCAGTTTATGGGACATCGGCGGGCCCCAGCATTTT. It encodes CASSLWDIGGPQHF. V usage is TRBV28 and J usage is TRBJ1-5; weak D call: TRBD1 (5 bases). V was pared by 0 bases and J by 9 bases, with 12 bases between. CDR1 and CDR2 (germline): MDHEN, SYDVKM. The CDR3 has 14 amino acids.

CDR3 protein: CASSGQGRDTQYF. The CDR3 nucleotides read TGTGCCAGCAGTGGACAGGGACGGGATACGCAGTATTTT. V gene TRBV12-3 or TRBV12-4 combines with J gene TRBJ2-3, with 8 positions matching TRBD1. The CDR3 sequence is 13 residues long. V shed 5 bases, J shed 6 bases, and the junction held 4 bases outside the gene matches.

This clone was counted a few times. This chain's CDR3 is CASTPWGGGYEQYF. The CDR3 bases are TGTGCCAGCACCCCCTGGGGCGGGGGCTACGAGCAGTACTTC. The V and J genes are TRBV13 and TRBJ2-7, with TRBD2 identical over 7 bases. The germline gives CDR1 PRHDT, CDR2 FYEKMQ (reference sequence). CDR3 length: 14 amino acids. V dropped 7 bases and J dropped 3; count of bases not matched to a gene: 9.

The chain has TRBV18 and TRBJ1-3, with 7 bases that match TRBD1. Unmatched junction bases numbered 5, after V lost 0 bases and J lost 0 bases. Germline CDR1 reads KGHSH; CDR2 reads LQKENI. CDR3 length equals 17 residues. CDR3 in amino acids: CASSPPGGRSSGNTIYF. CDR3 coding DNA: TGTGCCAGCTCACCACCAGGGGGCAGGAGCTCTGGAAACACCATATATTTT.

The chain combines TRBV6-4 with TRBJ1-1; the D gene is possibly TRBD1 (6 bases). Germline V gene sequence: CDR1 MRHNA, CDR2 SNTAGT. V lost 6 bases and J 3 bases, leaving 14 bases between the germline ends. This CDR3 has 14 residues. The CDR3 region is CASRSRGRDTEAFF. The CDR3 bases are TGTGCCAGCAGATCGAGGGGGAGAGACACTGAAGCTTTCTTT.

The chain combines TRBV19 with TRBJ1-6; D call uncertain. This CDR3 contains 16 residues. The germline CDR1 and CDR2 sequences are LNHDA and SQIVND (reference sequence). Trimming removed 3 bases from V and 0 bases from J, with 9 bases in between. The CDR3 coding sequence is TGTGCCAGTAGTATTTCGGGGAGCTCCTATAATTCACCCCTCCACTTT. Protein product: CASSISGSSYNSPLHF.

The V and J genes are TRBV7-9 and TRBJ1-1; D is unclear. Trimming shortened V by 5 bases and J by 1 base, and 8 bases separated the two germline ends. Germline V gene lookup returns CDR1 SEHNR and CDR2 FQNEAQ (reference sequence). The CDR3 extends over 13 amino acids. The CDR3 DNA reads TGTGCCAGCAGCCCTGTATCGAACACTGAAGCTTTCTTT. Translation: CASSPVSNTEAFF.

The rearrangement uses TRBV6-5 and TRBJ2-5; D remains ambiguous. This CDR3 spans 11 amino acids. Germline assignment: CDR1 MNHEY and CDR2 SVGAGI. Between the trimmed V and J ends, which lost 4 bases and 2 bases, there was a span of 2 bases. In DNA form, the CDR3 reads TGTGCCAGCAGTTTACAAGAGACCCAGTACTTC. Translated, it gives CASSLQETQYF.

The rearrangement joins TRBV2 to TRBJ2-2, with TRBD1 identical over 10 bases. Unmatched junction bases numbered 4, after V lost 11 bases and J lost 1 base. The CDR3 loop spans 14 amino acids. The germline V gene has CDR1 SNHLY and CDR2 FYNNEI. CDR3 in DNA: TGTGCCGGGAGGGACAGGGGGAACACCGGGGAGCTGTTTTTT. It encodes CAGRDRGNTGELFF.

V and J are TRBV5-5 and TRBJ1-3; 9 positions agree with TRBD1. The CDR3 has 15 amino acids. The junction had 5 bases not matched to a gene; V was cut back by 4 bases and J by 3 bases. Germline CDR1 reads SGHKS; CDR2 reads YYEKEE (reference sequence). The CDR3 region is CASSVTGGNGNTIYF. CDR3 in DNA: TGTGCCAGCAGCGTGACAGGGGGAAATGGAAACACCATATATTTT.

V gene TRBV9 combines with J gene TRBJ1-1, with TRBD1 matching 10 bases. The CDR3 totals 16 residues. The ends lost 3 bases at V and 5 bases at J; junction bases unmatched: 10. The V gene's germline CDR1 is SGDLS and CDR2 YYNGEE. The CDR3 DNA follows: TGTGCCAGCAGCGCTGGACAGGGGGGAAAAGGGACTGAAGCTTTCTTT. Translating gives CASSAGQGGKGTEAFF.

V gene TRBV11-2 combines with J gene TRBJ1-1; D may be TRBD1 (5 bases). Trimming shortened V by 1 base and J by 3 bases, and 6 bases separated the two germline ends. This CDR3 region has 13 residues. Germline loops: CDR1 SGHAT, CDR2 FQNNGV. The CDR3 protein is CASSLGRDTEAFF. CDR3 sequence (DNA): TGTGCCAGCAGCTTAGGCAGGGACACTGAAGCTTTCTTT.

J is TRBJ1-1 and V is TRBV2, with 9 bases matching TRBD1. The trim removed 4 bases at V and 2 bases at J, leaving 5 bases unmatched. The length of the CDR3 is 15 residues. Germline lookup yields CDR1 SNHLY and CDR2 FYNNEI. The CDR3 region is CASSGWDRVNTEAFF. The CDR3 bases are TGTGCCAGCAGTGGTTGGGACAGGGTTAACACTGAAGCTTTCTTT.

The CDR3 is CASSLRANYGYTF. CDR3 nucleotide sequence: TGTGCCAGTAGTCTCCGGGCTAACTATGGCTACACCTTC. The gene calls are TRBV19 and TRBJ1-2; unclear D gene. Trimming took off 5 bases at V and 0 bases at J, with 7 bases between the two ends. Germline V gene data show CDR1 as LNHDA and CDR2 as SQIVND (reference sequence). The CDR3 contains 13 residues. Variable domain in full (rest from reference TRBV19 and TRBJ1-2): DGGITQSPKYLFRKEGQNVTLSCEQNLNHDAMYWYRQDPGQGLRLIYYSQIVNDFQKGDIAEGYSVSREKKESFPLTVTSAQKNPTAFYLCASSLRANYGYTFGSGTRLTVV.

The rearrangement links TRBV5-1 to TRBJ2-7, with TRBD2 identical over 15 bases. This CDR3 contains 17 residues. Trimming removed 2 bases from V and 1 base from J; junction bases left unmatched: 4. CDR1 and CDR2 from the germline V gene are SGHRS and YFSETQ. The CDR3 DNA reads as TGCGCCAGCAGCTTAGGGACTAGCGGGGGGCAATCCTACGAGCAGTACTTC. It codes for CASSLGTSGGQSYEQYF.

This chain's CDR3 is CASSLVTSSSGQGGNEQFF. CDR3 coding DNA: TGTGCCAGCAGCTTAGTTACGAGCTCTTCGGGACAGGGTGGGAATGAGCAGTTCTTC. The chain carries TRBV7-9 and TRBJ2-1; 9 positions match TRBD1. V dropped 1 base and J dropped 7; count of bases not matched to a gene: 17. The CDR3 contains 19 residues. Germline assignment: CDR1 SEHNR and CDR2 FQNEAQ (reference sequence).

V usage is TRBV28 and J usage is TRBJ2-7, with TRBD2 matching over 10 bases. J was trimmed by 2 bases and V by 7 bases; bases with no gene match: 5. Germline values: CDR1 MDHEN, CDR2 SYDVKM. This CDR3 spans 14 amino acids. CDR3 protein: CASTPSGGAYEQYF. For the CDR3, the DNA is TGTGCCAGCACCCCTAGCGGGGGCGCCTACGAGCAGTACTTC.

The DNA for the CDR3 is TGTGCCAGCAGCTATACTGACAGTTTAGAAGCTTTCTTT. Its translation is CASSYTDSLEAFF. J is TRBJ1-1 and V is TRBV11-3; D might be TRBD1 (5 bases). CDR3 length: 13 amino acids. In germline, CDR1 is SGHNT, CDR2 YENEEA. Between the trimmed V and J ends, which lost 4 bases and 8 bases, there was a span of 14 bases.

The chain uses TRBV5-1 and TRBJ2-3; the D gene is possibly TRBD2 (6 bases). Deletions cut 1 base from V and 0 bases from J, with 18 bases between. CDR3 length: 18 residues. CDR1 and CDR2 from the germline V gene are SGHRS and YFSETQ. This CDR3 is CASSLSRGGRGSTDTQYF. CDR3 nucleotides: TGCGCCAGCAGCTTGTCCCGGGGAGGACGGGGGAGCACAGATACGCAGTATTTT.

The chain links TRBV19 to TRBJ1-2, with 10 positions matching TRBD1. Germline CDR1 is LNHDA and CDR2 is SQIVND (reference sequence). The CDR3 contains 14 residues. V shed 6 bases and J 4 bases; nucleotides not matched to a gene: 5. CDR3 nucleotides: TGTGCCAGTAGATGGACAGGGGGTAGCTATGGCTACACCTTC. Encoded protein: CASRWTGGSYGYTF.

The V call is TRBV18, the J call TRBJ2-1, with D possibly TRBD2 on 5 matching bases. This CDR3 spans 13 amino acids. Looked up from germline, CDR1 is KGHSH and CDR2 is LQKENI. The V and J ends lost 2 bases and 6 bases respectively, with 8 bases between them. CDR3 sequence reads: CASSPRTPNEQFF. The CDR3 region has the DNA TGTGCCAGCTCACCAAGGACTCCCAATGAGCAGTTCTTC.

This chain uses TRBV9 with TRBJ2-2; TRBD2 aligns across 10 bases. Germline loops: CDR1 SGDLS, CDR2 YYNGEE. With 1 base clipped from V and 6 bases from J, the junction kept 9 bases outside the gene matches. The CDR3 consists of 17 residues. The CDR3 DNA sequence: TGTGCCAGCAGCGTATATGAGCGGGGGGGTCTCTCCGGGGAGCTGTTTTTT. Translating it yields CASSVYERGGLSGELFF.

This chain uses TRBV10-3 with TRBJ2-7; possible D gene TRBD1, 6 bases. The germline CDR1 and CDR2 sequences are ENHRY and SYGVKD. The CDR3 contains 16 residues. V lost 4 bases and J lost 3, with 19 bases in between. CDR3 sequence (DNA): TGTGCCATCAGTGGGGGAGTACAGGGTGGGATCTACGAGCAGTACTTC. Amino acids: CAISGGVQGGIYEQYF.

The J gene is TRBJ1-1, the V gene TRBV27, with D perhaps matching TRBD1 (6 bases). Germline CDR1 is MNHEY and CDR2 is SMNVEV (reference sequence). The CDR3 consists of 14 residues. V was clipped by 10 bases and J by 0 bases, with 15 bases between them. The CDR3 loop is CATRAGALNTEAFF. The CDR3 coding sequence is TGTGCCACCCGAGCAGGGGCATTGAACACTGAAGCTTTCTTT.

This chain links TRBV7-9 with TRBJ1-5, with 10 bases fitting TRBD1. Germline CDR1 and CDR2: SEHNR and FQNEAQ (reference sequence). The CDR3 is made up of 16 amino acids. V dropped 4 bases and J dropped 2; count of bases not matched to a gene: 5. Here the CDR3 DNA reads TGTGCCAGCAGCTCGGGACAGGGGATTGGCAATCAGCCCCAGCATTTT. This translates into CASSSGQGIGNQPQHF.

The DNA of the CDR3 is TGTGCCAGCAGGACACGGGAAGGGAGCAATCAGCCCCAGCATTTT. This encodes CASRTREGSNQPQHF. V gene TRBV28 combines with J gene TRBJ1-5, with D unclear. The CDR3 consists of 15 residues. The V and J ends lost 6 bases and 1 base respectively, with 13 bases between them. Germline CDR1 is MDHEN and CDR2 is SYDVKM.

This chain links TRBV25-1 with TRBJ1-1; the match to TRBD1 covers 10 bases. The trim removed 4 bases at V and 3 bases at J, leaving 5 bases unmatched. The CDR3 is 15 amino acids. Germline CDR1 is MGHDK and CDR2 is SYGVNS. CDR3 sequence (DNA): TGTGCCAGCAGTGCGCCCGGGACAGGGGACACTGAAGCTTTCTTT. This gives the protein CASSAPGTGDTEAFF.

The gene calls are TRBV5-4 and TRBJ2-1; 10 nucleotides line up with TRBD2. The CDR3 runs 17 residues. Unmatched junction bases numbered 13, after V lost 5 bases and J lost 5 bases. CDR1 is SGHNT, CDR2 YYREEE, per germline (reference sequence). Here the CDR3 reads CASRPPASGGQDNEQFF. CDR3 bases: TGTGCCAGCAGGCCCCCTGCTAGCGGGGGCCAAGACAATGAGCAGTTCTTC.